This TCR beta chain was recovered during a study of tumor-infiltrating lymphocytes in localized non-small cell lung cancer. Regarding the study as a whole: Not all patients were TCR sequenced, owing to tissue quantity. Tumor T-cell fraction was not associated with recurrence-free survival.

Trimming took off 1 base at V and 0 bases at J, with 11 bases between the two ends. CDR3 length: 16 amino acids. Germline V gives CDR1 SGHTA, CDR2 FQGNSA. Using immunoSEQ multiplex PCR, the repertoire was profiled, and TCRdb retains in-frame clones only, with some absent. The table lists some 10,000 clones, around 70% of them singletons, with 20% to 25% in the top ten. Of note for this clone: Its antigen remains unidentified.

Sequenced: lung tumor tissue. The sequence was collected from a human donor with non-small cell lung cancer. V gene TRBV7-2 combines with J gene TRBJ2-3; D is ambiguous. In nucleotides, the CDR3 is TGTGCCAGCAGCTTAGATAGGCCTATCAGCACAGATACGCAGTATTTT. Amino acid sequence: CASSLDRPISTDTQYF.